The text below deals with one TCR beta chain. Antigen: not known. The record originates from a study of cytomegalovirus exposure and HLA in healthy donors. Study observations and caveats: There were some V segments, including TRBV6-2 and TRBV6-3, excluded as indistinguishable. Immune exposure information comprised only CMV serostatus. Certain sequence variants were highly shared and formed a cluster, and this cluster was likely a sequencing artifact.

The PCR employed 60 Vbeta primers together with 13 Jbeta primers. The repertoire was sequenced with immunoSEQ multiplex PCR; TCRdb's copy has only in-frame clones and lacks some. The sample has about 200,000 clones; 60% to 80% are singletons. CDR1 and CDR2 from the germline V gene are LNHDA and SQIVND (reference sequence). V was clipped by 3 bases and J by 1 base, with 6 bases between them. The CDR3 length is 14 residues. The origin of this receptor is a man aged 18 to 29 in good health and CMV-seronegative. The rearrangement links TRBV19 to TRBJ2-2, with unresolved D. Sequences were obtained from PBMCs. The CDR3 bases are TGTGCCAGTAGTATCCTAGTGAACACCGGGGAGCTGTTTTTT. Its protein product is CASSILVNTGELFF.